The next 13 T cell receptor beta chains were all read from a single sample in a study of OX40 agonist ivuxolimab in advanced cancers. The data were produced by immunoSEQ multiplex PCR, yet TCRdb's version contains in-frame clones alone and is incomplete. Of roughly 73,000 clones listed, about nine tenths are singletons. The source was CD4+ or CD8+ T cells sorted from blood, collected in a trial of the OX40 agonist ivuxolimab. Every receptor here comes from an adult with an advanced solid tumor such as melanoma, head and neck, liver or kidney cancer.

The V call is TRBV30, the J call TRBJ2-5; 7 bases line up with TRBD1. Germline lookup yields CDR1 GTSNPN and CDR2 SVGIG (reference sequence). The J segment lost 1 base and the V segment lost 4 bases, leaving 12 bases of the junction unmatched. The CDR3 is made up of 16 amino acids. CDR3 residues: CAWKGRQGVSQETQYF. In nucleotides, the CDR3 is TGTGCCTGGAAAGGGCGGCAGGGGGTTTCCCAAGAGACCCAGTACTTC.

A remark on this clone: Sequence at one end of the junction differs from germline and may be a read error. Additional DNA sequences in this sample encode the identical CDR3. The gene calls are TRBV11-2 and TRBJ1-1; no firm D call. Germline V gene data show CDR1 as SGHAT and CDR2 as FQNNGV. CDR3 length equals 15 residues. DNA of the CDR3: TGTGCCAGCAGCTCGGGCCCTCCCGGCTTGACTGAAGCTTTCTTC. It specifies CASSSGPPGLTEAFF. Full variable domain (outside the CDR3, taken from reference TRBV11-2 and TRBJ1-1): EAGVAQSPRYKIIEKRQSVAFWCNPISGHATLYWYQQILGQGPKLLIQFQNNGVVDDSQLPKDRFSAERLKGVDSTLKIQPAKLEDSAVYLCASSSGPPGLTEAFFGQGTRLTVV.

The chain joins TRBV19 to TRBJ1-4; tentative D call: TRBD1 (6 bases). The CDR3 loop spans 15 amino acids. CDR1 and CDR2 (germline): LNHDA, SQIVND (reference sequence). V was shortened by 4 bases and J by 5 bases, with 14 bases between the two germline ends. Written as DNA, the CDR3 is TGTGCCAGTAGTACCCTACAGGGTTGGAATGAAAAACTGTTTTTT. It codes for CASSTLQGWNEKLFF.

The genes are TRBV19 and TRBJ1-2; the match to TRBD1 covers 8 bases. This CDR3 spans 15 amino acids. V trimming: 5 bases; J trimming: 4 bases; junction bases outside the gene matches: 9. Germline CDR1 reads LNHDA; CDR2 reads SQIVND (reference sequence). As DNA, the CDR3 is TGTGCCAGTAGTTTAAAGGGAACAGGGGGCTATGGCTACACCTTC. This sequence encodes CASSLKGTGGYGYTF.

This clone was picked up a small number of times. The chain combines TRBV5-1 with TRBJ1-1, with D maybe TRBD1 (5 bases). Germline CDR1 reads SGHRS; CDR2 reads YFSETQ. CDR3 length: 14 residues. With 4 bases removed from V and 0 bases from J, the gap between germline ends came to 10 bases. CDR3 amino acids: CASSPGLLNTEAFF. CDR3 DNA sequence: TGCGCCAGCAGCCCGGGACTCCTGAACACTGAAGCTTTCTTT.

The chain joins TRBV28 to TRBJ1-6, with 8 bases that match TRBD1. V was clipped by 7 bases and J by 7 bases; unmatched bases: 12. Per germline, CDR1 MDHEN and CDR2 SYDVKM. The CDR3 sequence is 16 residues long. CDR3 region: CASMSGTGLSNSPLHF. CDR3 nucleotides: TGTGCCAGCATGTCCGGGACAGGTCTGAGCAATTCACCCCTCCACTTT.

The rearrangement links TRBV2 to TRBJ1-5; D ambiguous. The CDR3 length is 13 residues. V lost 4 bases and J lost 1, with 5 bases in between. Germline V gene data show CDR1 as SNHLY and CDR2 as FYNNEI. The CDR3 DNA sequence: TGTGCCAGCAGTGGTCAAAGCAATCAGCCCCAGCATTTT. Translated, it gives CASSGQSNQPQHF.

J is TRBJ1-5 and V is TRBV10-3, with a possible D match to TRBD1 (6 bases). CDR1 and CDR2 from the germline V gene are ENHRY and SYGVKD. V dropped 2 bases and J dropped 5 bases, with 10 bases sitting between them. The CDR3 has 14 amino acids. The CDR3 is CAISEGGGDQPQHF. CDR3 DNA: TGTGCCATCAGTGAGGGGGGGGGCGATCAGCCCCAGCATTTT.

The gene calls are TRBV11-2 and TRBJ1-1, with no clear D. The germline V gene encodes CDR1 SGHAT and CDR2 FQNNGV. The CDR3 is 13 residues long. Trimming pared 4 bases from V and 3 bases from J, leaving 9 bases between. CDR3 coding DNA: TGTGCCAGCAGCTCCGGCATTTACACTGAAGCTTTCTTT. It codes for CASSSGIYTEAFF.

The chain employs TRBV19 and TRBJ1-4, with D unresolved. Deletions cut 10 bases from V and 1 base from J, with 22 bases between. Looked up from germline, CDR1 is LNHDA and CDR2 is SQIVND (reference sequence). CDR3 length equals 17 residues. The CDR3 bases are TGTGCCACCTCGAAATATGCGGGAGAAGGAACTAATGAAAAACTGTTTTTT. Translated: CATSKYAGEGTNEKLFF.

J is TRBJ2-5 and V is TRBV27; 9 positions match TRBD2. Germline V lookup: CDR1 MNHEY, CDR2 SMNVEV (reference sequence). The CDR3 is 18 residues long. Trimming at V came to 6 bases and at J to 5 bases, leaving 19 bases not matched to a gene. CDR3 in amino acids: CASRRTNLGLAFSETQYF. The CDR3 DNA is TGTGCCAGCAGACGAACTAACCTCGGACTAGCGTTCTCGGAGACCCAGTACTTC.

The V gene is TRBV19, the J gene TRBJ2-2; weak D call: TRBD1 (6 bases). The V end was cut by 3 bases, the J end by 5 bases, with 10 bases between. The germline gives CDR1 LNHDA, CDR2 SQIVND (reference sequence). The CDR3 is 14 residues long. Here the CDR3 DNA reads TGTGCCAGTAGTATCCCGCAGGGGACCGGGGAGCTGTTTTTT. This codes for CASSIPQGTGELFF.

This clone was detected once. The CDR3 DNA sequence: TGTGCCAGCTCACCTGCCCCTTATGGCTACACCTTC. Translation gives CASSPAPYGYTF. The chain is built from TRBV18 and TRBJ1-2, with no clear D. The CDR3 runs 12 residues. V was clipped by 3 bases and J by 5 bases, with 7 bases between them. Germline V CDR1 and CDR2: KGHSH, LQKENI.